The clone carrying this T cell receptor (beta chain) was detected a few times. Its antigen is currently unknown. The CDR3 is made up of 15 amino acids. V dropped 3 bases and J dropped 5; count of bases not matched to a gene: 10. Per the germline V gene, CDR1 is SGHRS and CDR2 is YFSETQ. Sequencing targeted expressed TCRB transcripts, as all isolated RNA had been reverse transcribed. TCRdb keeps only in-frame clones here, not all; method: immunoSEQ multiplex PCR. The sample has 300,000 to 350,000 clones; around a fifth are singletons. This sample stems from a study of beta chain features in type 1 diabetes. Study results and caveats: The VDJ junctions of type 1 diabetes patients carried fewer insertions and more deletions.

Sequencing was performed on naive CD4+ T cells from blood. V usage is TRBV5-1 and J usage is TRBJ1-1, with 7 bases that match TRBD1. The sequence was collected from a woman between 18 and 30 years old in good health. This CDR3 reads CASSSLQGFGTEAFF. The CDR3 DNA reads TGCGCCAGCAGCTCCCTACAGGGGTTCGGGACTGAAGCTTTCTTT.